This is a list of T cell receptor beta chains from one sample in a study of blood T cell repertoires in COVID-19. Profiled with immunoSEQ multiplex PCR; TCRdb holds only in-frame clones, not every one. The sample consists of under 300,000 clones, about 80% of them appearing once. The material sequenced was peripheral blood. All receptors come from an elderly woman with active or convalescent COVID-19. The conserved cysteine and the conserved F or W are not part of the CDR3 here. D genes are given only for firm matches.

D	V	J	CDR3
-	TRBV11-2	TRBJ1-2	ASSLNRDSTYGYT
TRBD2	TRBV2	TRBJ2-5	ASNGLAGASGTQY
-	TRBV5-6	TRBJ1-6	ASSLGTAVLTYNSPLH
TRBD1	TRBV6-4	TRBJ2-3	ASSDRPTGLGPNTQY
-	TRBV18	TRBJ2-5	ASSKQREPQETQY
-	TRBV28	TRBJ2-5	ASSPSGGGWKTQY
-	TRBV6-2/TRBV6-3	TRBJ1-3	ASSLQAPSGNTIY
TRBD1	TRBV18	TRBJ1-1	ASSPGTGGRGTEAF
TRBD1	TRBV3-1/TRBV3-2	TRBJ2-1	ASSQGWDRGGLYNEQF
TRBD1	TRBV16	TRBJ1-2	ASSLRQGGYGYT
-	TRBV5-1	TRBJ2-5	ASSEGGARETQY
-	TRBV7-8	TRBJ2-7	ASSSSGVAGSREQY
TRBD2	TRBV7-9	TRBJ2-1	ASAAGTTENEQF
TRBD1	TRBV30	TRBJ1-2	AWSVKGAESYT
TRBD1	TRBV3-1/TRBV3-2	TRBJ2-7	ASSPTGTALGRVYEQY
TRBD1	TRBV19	TRBJ1-6	ASRTQGANSPLH
TRBD2	TRBV5-1	TRBJ2-3	ASKLEASGTDTQY
-	TRBV28	TRBJ2-1	ASSAYRDSYNEQF
-	TRBV24-1	TRBJ2-2	ATSDNMGQYTGELF
-	TRBV5-1	TRBJ1-6	ASSLGDFNSPLH
TRBD1	TRBV28	TRBJ2-1	ASSAAGYWTGTYNEQF
-	TRBV10-3	TRBJ2-3	AISAENTDTQY
TRBD1	TRBV25-1	TRBJ1-1	ASSEGGRGRRAF
-	TRBV2	TRBJ2-6	ASSAPGVFSGANVLT
TRBD1	TRBV6-2/TRBV6-3	TRBJ2-5	ASSTNRGLRETQY
-	TRBV29-1	TRBJ2-1	SVIGVVYNEQF
-	TRBV21-1	TRBJ1-3	ASSTLGQGPLLDEISGNTIY
-	TRBV7-9	TRBJ2-3	ASSFLTATDTQY
-	TRBV5-1	TRBJ2-7	ASSPDMSYEQY
-	TRBV18	TRBJ1-1	ASSPIEDRAF
TRBD1	TRBV10-3	TRBJ2-7	AISFGTGGGEQY
TRBD1	TRBV4-1	TRBJ1-3	ASSQEKDRGDTIY
-	TRBV11-2	TRBJ1-5	ASSFSTGQPQH
-	TRBV28	TRBJ2-4	ASRISGGNIQY
-	TRBV15	TRBJ1-2	ATSLRFNYGYT
-	TRBV6-5	TRBJ2-3	ASRVAVLTDTQY
-	TRBV4-1	TRBJ1-5	ASSQGTSRSNQPQH
TRBD2	TRBV9	TRBJ2-1	ASSVAGGTRHYNEQF
TRBD1	TRBV24-1	TRBJ2-1	ATSDRPGTGTYNEQF
-	TRBV13	TRBJ2-7	ASSPPARGPYEQY
-	TRBV6-5	TRBJ1-5	ASGERNQPQH
TRBD2	TRBV2	TRBJ2-1	ASSEASGGYNEQF
TRBD2	TRBV5-1	TRBJ2-1	ASSSTPGTTVGEQF
TRBD1	TRBV5-1	TRBJ1-2	ASSLPTGGGYT
-	TRBV4-1	TRBJ2-3	ASSQAIGRALVADTQY
-	TRBV7-2	TRBJ2-7	ASSHPGGAEY
TRBD1	TRBV24-1	TRBJ1-2	ATSDSGRGDGYT
-	TRBV5-5	TRBJ1-6	ASSTSTGPNSPLH
TRBD1	TRBV19	TRBJ1-2	ASRSGGTYGYT
TRBD1	TRBV18	TRBJ1-4	ASSFNRGPNEKLF
-	TRBV7-7	TRBJ2-2	ASSLYQGLENTGELF
-	TRBV18	TRBJ1-3	ASSTTRSGNTIY
TRBD1	TRBV28	TRBJ2-7	ASSFGTGREQY
-	TRBV15	TRBJ1-6	ATSTIESPLH
-	TRBV28	TRBJ1-4	ASRKGGNEKLF
TRBD1	TRBV15	TRBJ1-5	ATSSSQGQGDQPQH
-	TRBV7-9	TRBJ1-1	ASSPDSEAF